One and the same sample provided the 24 T cell receptor beta chains below, sequenced in a study of blood T cell repertoires in COVID-19. TCRdb's copy holds only in-frame clones and misses some; the assay was immunoSEQ multiplex PCR. The sample carries around 190,000 clones, about four fifths recorded once. Source material: peripheral blood. These receptors came from a human donor in a cohort sampled during active COVID-19.

Only one count was recorded for this clone. Germline and junction disagree at one end, which may indicate a read error. The chain is built from TRBV14 and TRBJ2-1, with a possible D match to TRBD2 (6 bases). The CDR3 extends over 13 amino acids. Per the germline V gene, CDR1 is SGHDN and CDR2 is FVKESK. Here the CDR3 reads CASSQDWGESPLF. Here the CDR3 DNA reads TGTGCCAGCAGCCAAGATTGGGGGGAGAGTCCCCTCTTC. Filled out from reference TRBV14 and TRBJ2-1, the complete variable domain reads EAGVTQFPSHSVIEKGQTVTLRCDPISGHDNLYWYRRVMGKEIKFLLHFVKESKQDESGMPNNRFLAERTGGTYSTLKVQPAELEDSGVYFCASSQDWGESPLFGPGTRLTVL.

The J gene is TRBJ1-4, the V gene TRBV30; D possibly corresponds to TRBD1 (6 bases). The CDR3 runs to 14 residues. The germline CDR1 and CDR2 sequences are GTSNPN and SVGIG (reference sequence). Trimming shortened V by 7 bases and J by 7 bases, and 19 bases separated the two germline ends. The CDR3 region is CASPRGQGGEKLFF. As DNA, the CDR3 is TGTGCCTCGCCCCGTGGACAAGGGGGTGAAAAACTGTTTTTT.

V usage is TRBV19 and J usage is TRBJ2-7, with a tentative D call TRBD2 (6 bases). Germline V lookup: CDR1 LNHDA, CDR2 SQIVND (reference sequence). Trimming took off 0 bases at V and 7 bases at J, with 10 bases between the two ends. This CDR3 is built from 13 residues. This chain's CDR3 is CASSIDDGREQYF. The CDR3 coding sequence is TGTGCCAGTAGTATAGATGACGGGAGAGAGCAGTACTTC.

This clone was counted between two and nine times. The chain employs TRBV10-1 and TRBJ2-5, with D possibly matching TRBD1 (6 bases). V was shortened by 0 bases and J by 5 bases, with 10 bases between the two germline ends. CDR1 and CDR2 from the germline V gene are WNHNN and SYGVQD (reference sequence). The CDR3 covers 14 residues. DNA for the CDR3: TGCGCCAGCAGTGAGTCCAGGGGTTTGGAGACCCAGTACTTC. Amino acids: CASSESRGLETQYF.

This sequence joins TRBV18 and TRBJ2-7, with 7 bases identical to TRBD1. Germline V gene lookup returns CDR1 KGHSH and CDR2 LQKENI. This CDR3 spans 15 amino acids. The J segment lost 0 bases and the V segment lost 2 bases, leaving 4 bases of the junction unmatched. CDR3 region: CASSPGTEPSYEQYF. DNA for the CDR3: TGTGCCAGCTCACCAGGGACAGAGCCCTCCTACGAGCAGTACTTC.

The chain employs TRBV5-1 and TRBJ2-1, with TRBD1 matching over 9 bases. This CDR3 is built from 16 residues. The germline CDR1 and CDR2 sequences are SGHRS and YFSETQ. V trimming: 0 bases; J trimming: 5 bases; junction bases outside the gene matches: 6. The CDR3 DNA reads TGCGCCAGCAGCTTGGCCTCGGGACAGGGAGACAATGAGCAGTTCTTC. It codes for CASSLASGQGDNEQFF.

V and J are TRBV29-1 and TRBJ1-2, with D perhaps matching TRBD1 (5 bases). Germline V CDR1 and CDR2: SQVTM, ANQGSEA. V was pared by 7 bases and J by 1 base, with 10 bases between. This CDR3 comprises 12 residues. CDR3 DNA sequence: TGCAGCGCATCCGACAGTAACTATGGCTACACCTTC. Encoded protein: CSASDSNYGYTF.

The rearrangement uses TRBV10-3 and TRBJ2-1; 8 bases map to TRBD2. Germline trimming cut 3 bases from V and 4 bases from J; bases unmatched to any gene: 5. The CDR3 runs 15 residues. CDR1 and CDR2 (germline): ENHRY, SYGVKD. The DNA of the CDR3 is TGTGCCATCAGTGAAAAACTAGCGGAGTACAATGAGCAGTTCTTC. Translating gives CAISEKLAEYNEQFF.

The CDR3, as DNA: TGTGCCAGCAGCCTAACAGGGGGACGCAATCAGCCCCAGCATTTT. Translated: CASSLTGGRNQPQHF. The chain is built from TRBV5-6 and TRBJ1-5; 8 bases agree with TRBD1. The CDR3 length is 15 residues. The V gene's germline CDR1 is SGHDT and CDR2 YYEEEE. The V gene end was trimmed by 4 bases and the J gene end by 2 bases; junction bases not matched to a gene: 5.

This clone was observed a handful of times. The J gene is TRBJ2-1, the V gene TRBV19; D is perhaps TRBD1 (6 bases). Germline CDR1 reads LNHDA; CDR2 reads SQIVND (reference sequence). The V and J ends lost 9 bases and 6 bases respectively, with 18 bases between them. This CDR3 comprises 14 residues. The CDR3 here is CASNSPGELNEQFF. CDR3 nucleotides: TGTGCCAGCAATTCCCCAGGGGAACTCAATGAGCAGTTCTTC.

The V and J genes are TRBV4-2 and TRBJ2-6; 8 bases map to TRBD2. Germline values: CDR1 LGHNA, CDR2 YNFKEQ. The CDR3 spans 19 residues. V gave up 0 bases and J gave up 0 bases; unmatched junction bases: 7. The CDR3 region is CASSQDWSGGRSGANVLTF. The CDR3 DNA follows: TGTGCCAGCAGCCAAGATTGGAGCGGGGGCCGCTCTGGGGCCAACGTCCTGACTTTC.

The chain employs TRBV2 and TRBJ1-3; the D is unclear. CDR1 SNHLY and CDR2 FYNNEI come from the germline V gene. Trimming left V 3 bases short and J 1 base short, with 13 bases between. The CDR3 consists of 16 residues. The CDR3 region is CASSEVARVSGNTIYF. CDR3 sequence (DNA): TGTGCCAGCAGTGAGGTCGCTCGGGTGTCTGGAAACACCATATATTTT.

The J gene is TRBJ1-1, the V gene TRBV9, with D possibly TRBD1 on 5 matching bases. The V end was cut by 4 bases, the J end by 6 bases, with 16 bases between. This CDR3 contains 14 residues. Germline loops: CDR1 SGDLS, CDR2 YYNGEE. CDR3 sequence (DNA): TGTGCCAGCAGCCCAAGTGGGAGGGGCGCTGAAGCTTTCTTT. Its translation: CASSPSGRGAEAFF.

This chain joins TRBV6-5 and TRBJ2-7; TRBD1 matches at 7 bases. The CDR3 runs 14 residues. The V and J ends lost 2 bases and 0 bases, in that order; junction bases with no gene match: 1. In germline, CDR1 is MNHEY, CDR2 SVGAGI. CDR3 protein: CASSYGDSSYEQYF. The CDR3 DNA is TGTGCCAGCAGTTACGGGGACAGCTCCTACGAGCAGTACTTC.

This clone was recorded only once. The chain is built from TRBV4-1 and TRBJ2-1, with 9 nucleotides matching TRBD1. Per the germline V gene, CDR1 is MGHRA and CDR2 is YSYEKL. The length of the CDR3 is 14 residues. The J segment lost 6 bases and the V segment lost 1 base, leaving 1 base of the junction unmatched. As DNA, the CDR3 is TGCGCCAGCAGCCAAGGACAGGGGGGCAATGAGCAGTTCTTC. Its protein product is CASSQGQGGNEQFF.

The chain combines TRBV15 with TRBJ1-1, with D hard to call. V shed 3 bases and J shed 2 bases, with 7 bases lying between them. This CDR3 comprises 13 residues. Germline assignment: CDR1 LNHNV and CDR2 YYDKDF (reference sequence). CDR3 protein: CATSSTENTEAFF. The CDR3 DNA sequence: TGTGCCACCAGCAGCACAGAAAACACTGAAGCTTTCTTT.

The chain links TRBV18 to TRBJ1-2, with a weak D call TRBD1 (5 bases). Deletions cut 3 bases from V and 4 bases from J, with 12 bases between. This CDR3 spans 14 amino acids. Looked up from germline, CDR1 is KGHSH and CDR2 is LQKENI. CDR3 DNA: TGTGCCAGCTCACCTAGCGGGGGGGTCTATGGCTACACCTTC. Protein product: CASSPSGGVYGYTF.

This chain connects TRBV9 to TRBJ1-5; D possibly corresponds to TRBD1 (6 bases). Between the trimmed V and J ends, which lost 8 bases and 0 bases, there was a span of 12 bases. Germline V gene lookup returns CDR1 SGDLS and CDR2 YYNGEE. The CDR3 is made up of 14 amino acids. The CDR3 region has the DNA TGTGCCAGTTCGGACAGTAATAGCAATCAGCCCCAGCATTTT. Its protein product is CASSDSNSNQPQHF.

This chain connects TRBV5-1 to TRBJ2-3; TRBD2 matches at 10 bases. CDR3 length: 16 residues. Trimming removed 0 bases from V and 2 bases from J; junction bases left unmatched: 3. Germline CDR1 and CDR2: SGHRS and YFSETQ. CDR3 nucleotides: TGCGCCAGCAGCTTGGAACTAGCGGGGACCACAGATACGCAGTATTTT. This encodes CASSLELAGTTDTQYF.

In this sample, this clone turned up a few times. The chain is built from TRBV4-2 and TRBJ2-1, with 8 bases fitting TRBD2. The CDR3 is 17 residues long. Losses at the gene ends were 1 base for V and 5 bases for J; bases not matched to a gene: 10. CDR1 and CDR2 (germline): LGHNA, YNFKEQ. The CDR3 DNA follows: TGTGCCAGCAGCCAAGGTCTAGCGGGTACTCTCAACAATGAGCAGTTCTTC. Its translation is CASSQGLAGTLNNEQFF.

The chain combines TRBV6-6 with TRBJ1-5, with D possibly being TRBD1 (6 bases). Germline CDR1 reads MNHNY; CDR2 reads SVGAGI (reference sequence). Trimming removed 4 bases at V and 4 bases at J, with 11 bases between. CDR3 size: 14 residues. In nucleotides, the CDR3 is TGTGCCAGCAGTTCAGGGGAGAGGAATCAGCCCCAGCATTTT. Protein sequence: CASSSGERNQPQHF.

The chain employs TRBV3-1 (or the pseudogene TRBV3-2) and TRBJ2-3, with 9 bases identical to TRBD2. The V and J ends lost 1 base and 4 bases, in that order; junction bases with no gene match: 6. CDR3 length equals 16 residues. Germline V gene lookup returns CDR1 LGHDT and CDR2 YNNKEL (reference sequence). CDR3 sequence reads: CASSQGGGALADTQYF. The CDR3 nucleotides read TGTGCCAGCAGCCAAGGCGGGGGGGCTTTAGCAGATACGCAGTATTTT.

This clone has just one count. This rearrangement joins TRBV7-9 to TRBJ2-5; D perhaps matches TRBD2 (5 bases). Germline CDR1 and CDR2: SEHNR and FQNEAQ (reference sequence). The CDR3 covers 15 residues. Between the trimmed V and J ends, which lost 7 bases and 5 bases, there was a span of 20 bases. The CDR3, as DNA: TGTGCCAGCAACTTGCCGGGTGGGCGCGGGGAGACCCAGTACTTC. As protein: CASNLPGGRGETQYF.

For the CDR3, the DNA is TGTGCCTGGAGTGTAATGGCAGGGGGTCAGCCCCAGCATTTT. Translating gives CAWSVMAGGQPQHF. The chain uses TRBV30 and TRBJ1-5, with TRBD1 matching 7 bases. CDR1 and CDR2 from the germline V gene are GTSNPN and SVGIG (reference sequence). CDR3 length: 14 residues. Losses at the gene ends were 0 bases for V and 6 bases for J; bases not matched to a gene: 5.